The 7 T cell receptor beta chains reported below all come from one sample, sequenced in a study of early stage breast cancer tumors. Clones were read by immunoSEQ multiplex PCR, and TCRdb kept only the in-frame ones, dropping some. Among under 45,000 clones listed, around 70% were seen once. The sequencing sample was made of blood. These receptors all come from a person aged 45-60 years with breast cancer.

V and J are TRBV11-3 and TRBJ2-5, with 8 bases aligning to TRBD1. The V gene end was trimmed by 5 bases and the J gene end by 4 bases; junction bases not matched to a gene: 6. The CDR3 consists of 14 residues. The V gene's germline CDR1 is SGHNT and CDR2 YENEEA. The CDR3 sequence is CASSPRGHRETQYF. The CDR3 bases are TGTGCCAGCAGCCCCAGGGGGCACCGAGAGACCCAGTACTTC.

The CDR3: CASSLDFGGGTTRRDEQFF. The CDR3 DNA follows: TGTGCCAGCAGCTTAGATTTCGGGGGCGGGACTACAAGAAGGGATGAGCAGTTCTTC. The chain couples TRBV7-9 to TRBJ2-1, with D perhaps TRBD2 (7 bases). CDR3 length equals 19 residues. The ends were cut back, 1 base at V and 8 bases at J, with 27 bases in the middle. Looked up from germline, CDR1 is SEHNR and CDR2 is FQNEAQ (reference sequence).

V usage is TRBV15 and J usage is TRBJ1-2; 11 positions agree with TRBD1. J was trimmed by 7 bases and V by 3 bases; bases with no gene match: 13. Germline V lookup: CDR1 LNHNV, CDR2 YYDKDF (reference sequence). The length of the CDR3 is 17 residues. CDR3 nucleotides: TGTGCCACCAGCAGTCTCGTCCCGGGACAGGGGGGTAGTGGCTACACCTTC. Amino acids: CATSSLVPGQGGSGYTF.

The rearrangement joins TRBV5-4 to TRBJ1-1; D is undetermined. CDR1 is SGHNT and CDR2 is YYREEE in the germline V gene (reference sequence). CDR3 length: 15 amino acids. Trimming stripped 4 bases from V and 0 bases from J, with 13 bases between. CDR3 amino acids: CASSLELSMNTEAFF. The CDR3 nucleotides are TGTGCCAGCAGCCTCGAACTGAGCATGAACACTGAAGCTTTCTTT.

The table lists this clone with a few counts. V is TRBV18 and J is TRBJ1-4; 7 positions agree with TRBD1. Trimming took 3 bases from V and 6 from J; bases not matched to a gene: 4. The CDR3 sequence is 14 residues long. CDR1 KGHSH and CDR2 LQKENI come from the germline V gene. CDR3 in DNA: TGTGCCAGCTCACCGGGACAGATTTATGAAAAACTGTTTTTT. Translating gives CASSPGQIYEKLFF.

V gene TRBV11-2 combines with J gene TRBJ2-1, with TRBD2 identical over 11 bases. Germline values: CDR1 SGHAT, CDR2 FQNNGV. This CDR3 has 14 amino acids. Trimming removed 5 bases from V and 8 bases from J; junction bases left unmatched: 5. CDR3 region: CASSSTSGRHEQFF. As DNA, the CDR3 is TGTGCCAGCAGCAGTACTAGCGGGAGACATGAGCAGTTCTTC.

This rearrangement joins TRBV19 to TRBJ1-1, with TRBD1 as a possible D gene (6 bases). Trimming stripped 6 bases from V and 8 bases from J, with 25 bases between. Germline V gene data show CDR1 as LNHDA and CDR2 as SQIVND (reference sequence). The CDR3 runs to 16 residues. The CDR3 sequence is CASRPSTGPERGEAFF. CDR3 sequence (DNA): TGTGCCAGTAGGCCTTCAACAGGGCCGGAACGAGGCGAAGCTTTCTTT.